The 28 T cell receptor beta chains in this list originate from one sample, sequenced in a study of blood T cell repertoires in COVID-19. Produced via immunoSEQ multiplex PCR; TCRdb's table is partial and in-frame only. The sample shows approximately 90,000 clones, about two thirds of them seen only once. The material sequenced was peripheral blood. Every receptor here comes from a woman aged 80 or over with acute or convalescent COVID-19.

The chain employs TRBV5-1 and TRBJ1-1, with D unresolved. CDR1 is SGHRS and CDR2 is YFSETQ in the germline V gene. This CDR3 spans 15 amino acids. The germline V and J ends were trimmed by 3 bases and 6 bases, with 18 bases remaining between them. The CDR3 protein is CASSSLQSTGAEAFF. In DNA, the CDR3 is TGCGCCAGCAGCTCCCTCCAATCCACCGGAGCTGAAGCTTTCTTT.

This chain connects TRBV7-2 to TRBJ2-3, with TRBD2 matching 9 bases. The CDR3 extends over 19 amino acids. The V gene end was trimmed by 4 bases and the J gene end by 3 bases; junction bases not matched to a gene: 17. In germline, CDR1 is SGHTA, CDR2 FQGNSA. In DNA, the CDR3 is TGTGCCAGCAGCTCCCCCCCGGGAAGCGGGGGGATGGGTACAGATACGCAGTATTTT. Its translation: CASSSPPGSGGMGTDTQYF.

The CDR3 protein is CASSLPVPNYGYTF. The CDR3 DNA is TGTGCCAGCAGCTTACCGGTCCCCAACTATGGCTACACCTTC. The chain couples TRBV7-9 to TRBJ1-2; D gene unclear. The CDR3 runs to 14 residues. V lost 2 bases and J 2 bases, leaving 9 bases between the germline ends. Germline assignment: CDR1 SEHNR and CDR2 FQNEAQ (reference sequence).

In DNA, the CDR3 is TGTGCCAGCAGCTTGACAGGGACGGACACTGAAGCTTTCTTT. Its protein product is CASSLTGTDTEAFF. The J gene is TRBJ1-1, the V gene TRBV5-5; a weak D match, TRBD1 (6 bases). The V gene lost 1 base and the J gene lost 3 bases, with 10 bases spanning the gap. The CDR3 covers 14 residues. Germline assignment: CDR1 SGHKS and CDR2 YYEKEE (reference sequence).

A single count supports this clone. The chain carries TRBV5-5 and TRBJ2-5, with TRBD1 matching over 7 bases. V gave up 0 bases and J gave up 6 bases; unmatched junction bases: 5. This CDR3 contains 14 residues. CDR1 SGHKS and CDR2 YYEKEE come from the germline V gene (reference sequence). CDR3: CASSLVGGAQTQYF. CDR3 DNA sequence: TGTGCCAGCAGCTTGGTAGGGGGCGCACAGACCCAGTACTTC. The entire variable domain, with the rest obtained from reference TRBV5-5 and TRBJ2-5, is as follows: DAGVTQSPTHLIKTRGQQVTLRCSPISGHKSVSWYQQVLGQGPQFIFQYYEKEERGRGNFPDRFSARQFPNYSSELNVNALLLGDSALYLCASSLVGGAQTQYFGPGTRLLVL.

The chain combines TRBV7-2 with TRBJ1-4; the D gene is possibly TRBD1 (5 bases). The CDR3 spans 16 residues. V was cut by 4 bases and J by 7 bases, with 19 bases left in between. Per germline, CDR1 SGHTA and CDR2 FQGNSA. CDR3 nucleotide sequence: TGTGCCAGCAGCTGGATGGGAGGGGCCCCGGGTGAAAAACTGTTTTTT. Translated: CASSWMGGAPGEKLFF.

The rearrangement joins TRBV7-2 to TRBJ2-1, with a tentative D call TRBD1 (7 bases). V was clipped by 1 base and J by 8 bases, with 12 bases between them. Germline V gene lookup returns CDR1 SGHTA and CDR2 FQGNSA. The CDR3 sequence is 14 residues long. CDR3 residues: CASSLEARGDEQFF. The CDR3 DNA sequence: TGTGCCAGCAGCTTAGAGGCCAGGGGGGATGAGCAGTTCTTC.

The V call is TRBV4-3, the J call TRBJ1-4; D gene ambiguous. V lost 1 base, J lost 6 bases, and 12 bases lay in between. Germline lookup yields CDR1 LGHNA and CDR2 YSLEER. CDR3 length equals 15 residues. As DNA, the CDR3 is TGCGCCAGCAGCCAAGCCGGGGAATGGGATGAAAAACTGTTTTTT. This gives the protein CASSQAGEWDEKLFF.

V gene TRBV28 combines with J gene TRBJ1-5; 9 bases agree with TRBD1. From germline, CDR1 is MDHEN and CDR2 SYDVKM. With 4 bases clipped from V and 5 bases from J, the junction kept 12 bases outside the gene matches. CDR3 length: 17 amino acids. The CDR3 protein is CASSSGQGMSIHQPQHF. Here the CDR3 DNA reads TGTGCCAGCAGTTCAGGACAGGGGATGTCGATCCATCAGCCCCAGCATTTT. The full variable domain, in which reference TRBV28 and TRBJ1-5 provide the parts outside the CDR3, is DVKVTQSSRYLVKRTGEKVFLECVQDMDHENMFWYRQDPGLGLRLIYFSYDVKMKEKGDIPEGYSVSREKKERFSLILESASTNQTSMYLCASSSGQGMSIHQPQHFGDGTRLSIL.

The rearrangement links TRBV10-3 to TRBJ1-2, with 12 bases that match TRBD1. There are 17 residues in the CDR3. V gave up 6 bases and J gave up 5 bases; unmatched junction bases: 13. The germline V gene has CDR1 ENHRY and CDR2 SYGVKD. The CDR3 loop is CAISDRSGTGGFYGYTF. DNA of the CDR3: TGTGCCATCAGCGATCGCTCCGGGACAGGGGGCTTTTATGGCTACACCTTC.

The chain is built from TRBV30 and TRBJ1-3; possible D gene TRBD1, 6 bases. The CDR3 runs 13 residues. CDR1 GTSNPN and CDR2 SVGIG come from the germline V gene (reference sequence). The V end was cut by 4 bases, the J end by 2 bases, with 9 bases between. The CDR3 DNA follows: TGTGCCTGGACAGGGGCTACTGGAAACACCATATATTTT. Residues: CAWTGATGNTIYF.

The gene calls are TRBV19 and TRBJ1-1; no clear D. From germline, CDR1 is LNHDA and CDR2 SQIVND (reference sequence). This CDR3 spans 14 amino acids. The V and J ends lost 0 bases and 1 base respectively, with 6 bases between them. The CDR3 nucleotides read TGTGCCAGTAGTATAGAGTGGGCGAACACTGAAGCTTTCTTT. Amino acid sequence: CASSIEWANTEAFF.

Written as DNA, the CDR3 is TGTGCCAGTAGTGCATCCGGGACTAGCGGGGCAGATACGCAGTATTTT. Its protein is CASSASGTSGADTQYF. V and J are TRBV19 and TRBJ2-3, with 13 positions matching TRBD2. The germline V gene has CDR1 LNHDA and CDR2 SQIVND (reference sequence). CDR3 length: 16 amino acids. Germline trimming cut 5 bases from V and 4 bases from J; bases unmatched to any gene: 6. The whole variable domain, remainder taken from reference TRBV19 and TRBJ2-3, is DGGITQSPKYLFRKEGQNVTLSCEQNLNHDAMYWYRQDPGQGLRLIYYSQIVNDFQKGDIAEGYSVSREKKESFPLTVTSAQKNPTAFYLCASSASGTSGADTQYFGPGTRLTVL.

This chain joins TRBV4-1 and TRBJ2-1; TRBD2 aligns across 10 bases. Per germline, CDR1 MGHRA and CDR2 YSYEKL. CDR3 length: 16 residues. Trimming cost V 4 bases and J 7 bases; bases outside gene matches: 10. The CDR3 here is CASSLRGTSEGNEQFF. The CDR3 DNA sequence: TGCGCCAGCAGCCTTCGGGGGACTAGCGAAGGGAATGAGCAGTTCTTC.

This clone showed up just a few times. This chain connects TRBV2 to TRBJ2-5; D uncertain. V was pared by 5 bases and J by 5 bases, with 15 bases between. The CDR3 is made up of 14 amino acids. The germline gives CDR1 SNHLY, CDR2 FYNNEI. CDR3 nucleotides: TGTGCCAGCAGTTCCGGGTCAAGAGTTGAGACCCAGTACTTC. This codes for CASSSGSRVETQYF. Full variable domain (outside the CDR3, taken from reference TRBV2 and TRBJ2-5): EPEVTQTPSHQVTQMGQEVILRCVPISNHLYFYWYRQILGQKVEFLVSFYNNEISEKSEIFDDQFSVERPDGSNFTLKIRSTKLEDSAMYFCASSSGSRVETQYFGPGTRLLVL.

In this sample, this clone is medium-sized. Written as DNA, the CDR3 is TGTGCCAGCAGCTTTAAGGGAGTAGGGAACACCGGGGAGCTGTTTTTT. Translated, it gives CASSFKGVGNTGELFF. The V and J genes are TRBV5-5 and TRBJ2-2, with D possibly matching TRBD2 (5 bases). V was clipped by 2 bases and J by 1 base, with 12 bases between them. The CDR3 is made up of 16 amino acids. Per the germline V gene, CDR1 is SGHKS and CDR2 is YYEKEE (reference sequence).

The sample holds a few counts of this clone. The rearrangement uses TRBV19 and TRBJ1-2; 11 bases map to TRBD1. J lost 3 bases, V lost 5 bases, and 5 bases had no gene match. Per the germline V gene, CDR1 is LNHDA and CDR2 is SQIVND (reference sequence). This CDR3 region has 15 residues. The CDR3 sequence: CASSPQGQGDYGYTF. In DNA, the CDR3 is TGTGCCAGTAGTCCCCAGGGACAGGGGGACTATGGCTACACCTTC.

This clone was picked up one time. The chain carries TRBV7-8 and TRBJ1-1; TRBD1 is a possible D gene (6 bases). There are 12 residues in the CDR3. V was clipped by 1 base and J by 7 bases, with 7 bases between them. CDR1 and CDR2 from the germline V gene are SGHVS and FQNEAQ. The CDR3, as DNA: TGTGCCAGCAGCTTAGGGACAGTTGAAGCTTTCTTT. Translating it yields CASSLGTVEAFF.

The V gene is TRBV29-1, the J gene TRBJ2-5; 14 bases match TRBD2. The CDR3 is 13 amino acids. Trimming removed 7 bases from V and 4 bases from J; junction bases left unmatched: 2. From germline, CDR1 is SQVTM and CDR2 ANQGSEA. The CDR3 protein is CSAGLAGGETQYF. In nucleotides, the CDR3 is TGCAGCGCTGGACTAGCGGGGGGAGAGACCCAGTACTTC.

The J gene is TRBJ1-1, the V gene TRBV30; possibly TRBD1 for D (6 bases). The CDR3 sequence is 13 residues long. Germline V CDR1 and CDR2: GTSNPN, SVGIG (reference sequence). V dropped 3 bases and J dropped 1 base, with 9 bases sitting between them. The CDR3 spells CAWSLQGNTEAFF. In DNA, the CDR3 is TGTGCCTGGAGCCTACAGGGGAACACTGAAGCTTTCTTT.

The rearrangement links TRBV5-4 to TRBJ1-2; no definite D call. The germline V gene encodes CDR1 SGHNT and CDR2 YYREEE (reference sequence). Trimming left V 6 bases short and J 8 bases short, with 20 bases between. The CDR3 is 14 amino acids. The CDR3 bases are TGTGCCAGCACCATGAGGGAGTTGCTTCGGGGCTACACCTTC. This gives the protein CASTMRELLRGYTF.

The chain recombines TRBV7-6 with TRBJ1-2; D call uncertain. V lost 5 bases and J 6 bases, leaving 7 bases between the germline ends. Germline V CDR1 and CDR2: SGHVS, FNYEAQ. The CDR3 covers 11 residues. CDR3 DNA sequence: TGTGCCAGCAGCCGCGGGGATGGCTACACCTTC. Amino acids: CASSRGDGYTF.

The chain couples TRBV2 to TRBJ2-4; TRBD1 aligns across 7 bases. The CDR3 spans 16 residues. After removal of 3 bases from V and 0 bases from J, the junction contained 5 bases not matched to a gene. Germline CDR1 is SNHLY and CDR2 is FYNNEI. The chain's CDR3 is CASSEQGTAAKNIQYF. In nucleotides, the CDR3 is TGTGCCAGCAGTGAGCAAGGGACAGCAGCCAAAAACATTCAGTACTTC. The full variable domain, completed using reference TRBV2 and TRBJ2-4, is EPEVTQTPSHQVTQMGQEVILRCVPISNHLYFYWYRQILGQKVEFLVSFYNNEISEKSEIFDDQFSVERPDGSNFTLKIRSTKLEDSAMYFCASSEQGTAAKNIQYFGAGTRLSVL.

This clone occurred a few times. The CDR3 protein is CASSPQGEGATRGYTF. The CDR3, as DNA: TGTGCCAGCAGCCCACAGGGTGAGGGCGCCACCAGAGGCTACACCTTC. V is TRBV3-1 (or the pseudogene TRBV3-2) and J is TRBJ1-2; a possible D gene is TRBD1 (6 bases). From germline, CDR1 is LGHDT and CDR2 YNNKEL (reference sequence). V lost 4 bases and J lost 8, with 23 bases in between. The CDR3 is 16 residues long.

V and J are TRBV27 and TRBJ1-5, with D tentatively TRBD1 (5 bases). CDR1 MNHEY and CDR2 SMNVEV come from the germline V gene (reference sequence). The CDR3 is 15 amino acids. V was shortened by 2 bases and J by 1 base, with 9 bases between the two germline ends. CDR3 DNA: TGTGCCAGCAGTTTAATTCGGGGGAGCAATCAGCCCCAGCATTTT. It encodes CASSLIRGSNQPQHF.

The chain uses TRBV24-1 and TRBJ2-7, with 8 bases matching TRBD1. Trimming took 8 bases from V and 5 from J; bases not matched to a gene: 1. This CDR3 comprises 11 residues. Germline V gene lookup returns CDR1 KGHDR and CDR2 SFDVKD. CDR3 nucleotide sequence: TGTGCCACCAAACAGGGGGACGAGCAGTACTTC. Residues: CATKQGDEQYF.

The V call is TRBV28, the J call TRBJ1-2, with D tentatively TRBD1 (5 bases). Looked up from germline, CDR1 is MDHEN and CDR2 is SYDVKM. CDR3 size: 16 residues. Trimming pared 1 base from V and 6 bases from J, leaving 18 bases between. The CDR3 protein is CASSLLAGKGLNGYTF. The CDR3 region has the DNA TGTGCCAGCAGTTTATTGGCAGGGAAGGGATTAAATGGCTACACCTTC.

J is TRBJ1-4 and V is TRBV4-3, with D possibly being TRBD1 (5 bases). This CDR3 region has 13 residues. Trimming removed 4 bases from V and 8 bases from J, with 11 bases in between. In germline, CDR1 is LGHNA, CDR2 YSLEER. CDR3 sequence reads: CASSRGEREKLFF. Here the CDR3 DNA reads TGCGCCAGCAGCCGGGGGGAGAGAGAAAAACTGTTTTTT.